One sample yielded the 21 T cell receptor beta chains listed below, sequenced in a study of blood T cell repertoires in COVID-19. TCRdb keeps only in-frame clones here, not all; method: immunoSEQ multiplex PCR. The data show approximately 480,000 clones, with about nine tenths seen just once and about 0.7% held by the top ten. The specimen was PBMCs or T cells enriched from blood (not recorded which). These receptors all come from a young woman who had recovered from COVID-19.

The chain combines TRBV25-1 with TRBJ1-6, with 8 bases fitting TRBD1. CDR1 MGHDK and CDR2 SYGVNS come from the germline V gene. This CDR3 region has 15 residues. V was pared by 5 bases and J by 7 bases, with 7 bases of the junction left unmatched. CDR3 amino acids: CASSPRTGLNSPLHF. Here the CDR3 DNA reads TGTGCCAGCAGTCCCCGGACAGGGTTAAATTCACCCCTCCACTTT.

The CDR3 nucleotides read TGTGCCTGGAGTGTACCTGGGACTAGCGGCCAAGAGACCCAGTACTTC. Translation gives CAWSVPGTSGQETQYF. V and J are TRBV30 and TRBJ2-5; 11 nucleotides match TRBD2. With 0 bases clipped from V and 1 base from J, the junction kept 4 bases outside the gene matches. CDR3 length: 16 residues. CDR1 and CDR2 from the germline V gene are GTSNPN and SVGIG (reference sequence).

This clone came up once. The gene calls are TRBV3-1 (or the pseudogene TRBV3-2) and TRBJ2-3; D perhaps matches TRBD2 (6 bases). Trimming removed 9 bases at V and 3 bases at J, with 19 bases between. The CDR3 runs to 15 residues. Germline lookup yields CDR1 LGHDT and CDR2 YNNKEL (reference sequence). The CDR3 loop reads CASALCGGRTDTQYF. CDR3 sequence (DNA): TGTGCCAGTGCCTTATGTGGGGGGAGGACAGATACGCAGTATTTT.

The V and J genes are TRBV7-2 and TRBJ1-5, with no clear D. CDR3 length equals 13 residues. Per the germline V gene, CDR1 is SGHTA and CDR2 is FQGNSA. V shed 3 bases and J shed 7 bases, with 10 bases lying between them. DNA of the CDR3: TGTGCCAGCAGCTTGGAGTCCAAGCAGCCCCAGCATTTT. It yields the protein CASSLESKQPQHF.

This chain joins TRBV11-2 and TRBJ2-1; the match to TRBD2 covers 8 bases. CDR1 is SGHAT, CDR2 FQNNGV, per germline. J gave up 9 bases and V 3 bases, and 10 bases lay outside the gene matches. The CDR3 runs to 15 residues. CDR3 protein: CASSFVGGGQGEQFF. CDR3 nucleotides: TGTGCCAGCAGCTTCGTCGGGGGGGGCCAGGGTGAGCAGTTCTTC.

V is TRBV18 and J is TRBJ1-1, with 9 bases that match TRBD1. Germline trimming cut 2 bases from V and 5 bases from J; bases unmatched to any gene: 6. Germline values: CDR1 KGHSH, CDR2 LQKENI. The CDR3 consists of 15 residues. The CDR3 reads CASSPGQGMRTEAFF. As DNA, the CDR3 is TGTGCCAGCTCACCAGGACAGGGGATGAGGACTGAAGCTTTCTTT.

The V call is TRBV28, the J call TRBJ1-4; 11 bases agree with TRBD1. Trimming cost V 7 bases and J 7 bases; bases outside gene matches: 5. CDR1 and CDR2 (germline): MDHEN, SYDVKM. The CDR3 length is 14 residues. CDR3 in amino acids: CASTGTGGTEKLFF. The CDR3, as DNA: TGTGCCAGCACCGGGACAGGGGGAACTGAAAAACTGTTTTTT.

The DNA of the CDR3 is TGTGCCAGCAGTGACGGGACAGGGCAGTATTTT. This sequence encodes CASSDGTGQYF. The gene calls are TRBV28 and TRBJ2-3; 8 bases fit TRBD1. The CDR3 is 11 amino acids. Trimming took 5 bases from V and 11 from J; bases not matched to a gene: 3. CDR1 and CDR2 from the germline V gene are MDHEN and SYDVKM.

The chain couples TRBV7-3 to TRBJ2-3, with D perhaps matching TRBD2 (6 bases). Germline V CDR1 and CDR2: SGHTA, FQGTGA. CDR3 length equals 13 residues. Trimming removed 5 bases at V and 4 bases at J, with 10 bases between. The CDR3 here is CASSPQRADTQYF. In DNA form, the CDR3 reads TGTGCCAGCAGCCCCCAGCGGGCAGATACGCAGTATTTT.

This clone is a singleton in its sample. This chain links TRBV7-9 with TRBJ1-2; TRBD1 matches at 10 bases. The trim removed 3 bases at V and 5 bases at J, leaving 12 bases unmatched. CDR3 length: 17 residues. Germline CDR1 reads SEHNR; CDR2 reads FQNEAQ (reference sequence). This CDR3 reads CASSFTRDRGSEYGYTF. CDR3 in DNA: TGTGCCAGCAGCTTCACCCGGGACAGGGGTTCAGAGTATGGCTACACCTTC.

V is TRBV11-3 and J is TRBJ2-7; no firm D call. V lost 1 base and J lost 3, with 13 bases in between. CDR1 SGHNT and CDR2 YENEEA come from the germline V gene. There are 15 residues in the CDR3. This chain's CDR3 is CASSLAIWCVYEQYF. The DNA for the CDR3 is TGTGCCAGCAGCTTAGCCATATGGTGCGTCTACGAGCAGTACTTC.

This clone was seen a single time. This chain links TRBV18 with TRBJ1-2; 8 nucleotides align to TRBD1. CDR1 is KGHSH, CDR2 LQKENI, per germline. The CDR3 has 13 residues. With 4 bases clipped from V and 7 bases from J, the junction kept 5 bases outside the gene matches. The CDR3 bases are TGTGCCAGCTCACTTGACAGGGGACCTGGCTACACCTTC. Translation: CASSLDRGPGYTF.

This chain uses TRBV29-1 with TRBJ2-5, with TRBD2 matching 7 bases. This CDR3 is built from 14 residues. CDR1 and CDR2 (germline): SQVTM, ANQGSEA. With 7 bases clipped from V and 5 bases from J, the junction kept 13 bases outside the gene matches. The CDR3 here is CSADNGGGGETQYF. The CDR3 DNA sequence: TGCAGCGCTGACAATGGCGGGGGAGGTGAGACCCAGTACTTC.

For the CDR3, the DNA is TGCGCCAGCAGCCAAGTAGGTCTCGGGCAGCCCCAGCATTTT. It yields the protein CASSQVGLGQPQHF. V usage is TRBV4-1 and J usage is TRBJ1-5; D uncertain. The CDR3 is 14 residues long. V shed 1 base and J shed 7 bases, with 11 bases lying between them. Germline loops: CDR1 MGHRA, CDR2 YSYEKL.

This chain links TRBV5-4 with TRBJ2-5; no clear D. Germline V lookup: CDR1 SGHNT, CDR2 YYREEE (reference sequence). CDR3 length equals 13 residues. V was pared by 4 bases and J by 4 bases, with 11 bases between. The CDR3 loop is CASSVDSRETQYF. CDR3 sequence (DNA): TGTGCCAGCAGCGTAGATAGTCGAGAGACCCAGTACTTC.

V gene TRBV7-9 combines with J gene TRBJ1-5; 7 bases line up with TRBD1. The V gene's germline CDR1 is SEHNR and CDR2 FQNEAQ (reference sequence). V shed 5 bases and J 4 bases; nucleotides not matched to a gene: 8. CDR3 length equals 15 residues. This chain's CDR3 is CASSPGTVGNQPQHF. For the CDR3, the DNA is TGTGCCAGCAGCCCAGGGACAGTAGGGAATCAGCCCCAGCATTTT.

The genes are TRBV7-2 and TRBJ1-5, with TRBD1 matching over 9 bases. The germline gives CDR1 SGHTA, CDR2 FQGNSA. This CDR3 contains 14 residues. V lost 4 bases and J lost 7; bases outside the gene matches: 5. CDR3 amino acids: CASSSPGTGQPQHF. CDR3 nucleotides: TGTGCCAGCAGCTCGCCTGGGACAGGGCAGCCCCAGCATTTT.

This chain connects TRBV19 to TRBJ2-7; maybe TRBD1 (6 bases). The CDR3 is made up of 15 amino acids. V dropped 5 bases and J dropped 2 bases, with 16 bases sitting between them. Germline V gene sequence: CDR1 LNHDA, CDR2 SQIVND (reference sequence). The CDR3 DNA reads as TGTGCCAGTAGTTACGGGGCAGGGGACACCTACGAGCAGTACTTC. As protein: CASSYGAGDTYEQYF.

The V call is TRBV5-6, the J call TRBJ1-4; tentatively, D is TRBD1 (5 bases). CDR1 is SGHDT and CDR2 is YYEEEE in the germline V gene. CDR3 length: 13 residues. V was pared by 1 base and J by 7 bases, with 8 bases between. The CDR3 region has the DNA TGTGCCAGCAGCTTGTATCAGGGTGAAAAACTGTTTTTT. Encoded protein: CASSLYQGEKLFF. Complete variable domain (other parts from reference TRBV5-6 and TRBJ1-4): DAGVTQSPTHLIKTRGQQVTLRCSPKSGHDTVSWYQQALGQGPQFIFQYYEEEERQRGNFPDRFSGHQFPNYSSELNVNALLLGDSALYLCASSLYQGEKLFFGSGTQLSVL.

The DNA of the CDR3 is TGTGCCAGCAGTTTCAGACTCCGGGACAAGGATTCACCCCTCCACTTT. This encodes CASSFRLRDKDSPLHF. The gene calls are TRBV27 and TRBJ1-6; weak D call: TRBD1 (6 bases). CDR1 MNHEY and CDR2 SMNVEV come from the germline V gene (reference sequence). V lost 3 bases, J lost 8 bases, and 17 bases lay in between. The CDR3 sequence is 16 residues long.

The chain has TRBV18 and TRBJ1-2; 9 positions match TRBD1. The CDR3 has 15 amino acids. Per germline, CDR1 KGHSH and CDR2 LQKENI. After removal of 6 bases from V and 4 bases from J, the junction contained 9 bases not matched to a gene. The CDR3 region has the DNA TGTGCCAGCTCTCCCACGACAGGGGGAGTCTATGGCTACACCTTC. This sequence encodes CASSPTTGGVYGYTF.